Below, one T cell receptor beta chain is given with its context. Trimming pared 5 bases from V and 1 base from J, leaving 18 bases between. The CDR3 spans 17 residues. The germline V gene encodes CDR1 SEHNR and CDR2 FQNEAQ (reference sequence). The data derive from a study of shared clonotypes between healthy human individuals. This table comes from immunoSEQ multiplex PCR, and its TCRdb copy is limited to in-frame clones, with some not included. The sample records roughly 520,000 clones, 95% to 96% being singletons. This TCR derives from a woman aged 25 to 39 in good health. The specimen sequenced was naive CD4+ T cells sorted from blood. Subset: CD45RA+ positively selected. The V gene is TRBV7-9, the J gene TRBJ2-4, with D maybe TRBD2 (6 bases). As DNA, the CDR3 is TGTGCCAGCAGCCCCCGCGGCGGGGATAAGGCCAAAAACATTCAGTACTTC. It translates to CASSPRGGDKAKNIQYF.